This TCR beta chain is drawn from a study of cytomegalovirus exposure and HLA in healthy donors. Overall study context: From about 179 million T cells, an earlier analysis saw under 140 million unique TCR beta sequences. Study-level findings and limits: Previous analysis showed most TCR beta V segments were productive about 87% or about 30% of the time.

Notes on this clone: Its antigen remains unknown.

The CDR3 is made up of 15 amino acids. Germline V lookup: CDR1 SEHNR, CDR2 FQNEAQ (reference sequence). V shed 5 bases and J shed 6 bases, with 19 bases lying between them. 13 Jbeta primers and 60 Vbeta primers were used for the PCR. The assay was immunoSEQ multiplex PCR, and TCRdb's table has in-frame clones only and misses some. The sample has more than 95,000 clones, 70% to 80% seen once. This receptor was taken from a man over 45 in good health and CMV-seronegative. This chain connects TRBV7-9 to TRBJ1-2; TRBD1 is a possible D gene (6 bases). Sequencing was performed on PBMCs. The CDR3, as DNA: TGTGCCAGCAGCCCCCGTGGGGGCTCTGGGGATGGCTACACCTTC. This sequence encodes CASSPRGGSGDGYTF.